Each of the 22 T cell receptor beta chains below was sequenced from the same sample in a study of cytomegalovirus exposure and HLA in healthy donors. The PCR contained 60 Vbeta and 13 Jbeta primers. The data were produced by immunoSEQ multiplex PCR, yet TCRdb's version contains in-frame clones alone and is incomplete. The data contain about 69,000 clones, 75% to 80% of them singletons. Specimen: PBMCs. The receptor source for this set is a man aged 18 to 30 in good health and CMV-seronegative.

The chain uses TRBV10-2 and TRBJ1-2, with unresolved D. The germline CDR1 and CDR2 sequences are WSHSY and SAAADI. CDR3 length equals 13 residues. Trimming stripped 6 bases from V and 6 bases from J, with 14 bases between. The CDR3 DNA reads TGCGCCAGCAGCGCGGTCCTTCTGAATGGCTACACCTTC. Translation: CASSAVLLNGYTF.

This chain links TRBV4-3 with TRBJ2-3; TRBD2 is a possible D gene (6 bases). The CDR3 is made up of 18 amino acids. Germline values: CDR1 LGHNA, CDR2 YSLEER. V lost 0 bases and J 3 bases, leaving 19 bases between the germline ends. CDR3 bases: TGCGCCAGCAGCCAAGATCTCCCAGGGAGGTTAGGGACAGATACGCAGTATTTT. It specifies CASSQDLPGRLGTDTQYF.

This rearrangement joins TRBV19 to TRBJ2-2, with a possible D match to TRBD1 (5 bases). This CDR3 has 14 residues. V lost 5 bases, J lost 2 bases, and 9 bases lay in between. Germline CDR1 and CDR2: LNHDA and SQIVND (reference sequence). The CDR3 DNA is TGTGCCAGTAGTCTGACAGCAAACACCGGGGAGCTGTTTTTT. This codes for CASSLTANTGELFF.

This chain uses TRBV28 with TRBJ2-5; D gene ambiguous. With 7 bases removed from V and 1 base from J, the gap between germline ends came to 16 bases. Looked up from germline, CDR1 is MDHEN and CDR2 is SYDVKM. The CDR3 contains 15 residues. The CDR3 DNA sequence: TGTGCCAGCAAGGAACAGTCACGGCTCCAAGAGACCCAGTACTTC. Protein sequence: CASKEQSRLQETQYF.

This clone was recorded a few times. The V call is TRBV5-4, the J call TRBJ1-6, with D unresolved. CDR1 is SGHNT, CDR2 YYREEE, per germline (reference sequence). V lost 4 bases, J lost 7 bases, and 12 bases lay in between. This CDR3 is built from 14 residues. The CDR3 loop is CASSPSVGNSPLHF. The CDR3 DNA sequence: TGTGCCAGCAGCCCCAGCGTCGGGAATTCACCCCTCCACTTT.

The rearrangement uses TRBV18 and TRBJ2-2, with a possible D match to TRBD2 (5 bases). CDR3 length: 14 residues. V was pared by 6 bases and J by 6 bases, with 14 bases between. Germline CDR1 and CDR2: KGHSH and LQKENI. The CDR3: CASSQTREAGELFF. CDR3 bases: TGTGCCAGCTCTCAAACTAGGGAAGCCGGGGAGCTGTTTTTT.

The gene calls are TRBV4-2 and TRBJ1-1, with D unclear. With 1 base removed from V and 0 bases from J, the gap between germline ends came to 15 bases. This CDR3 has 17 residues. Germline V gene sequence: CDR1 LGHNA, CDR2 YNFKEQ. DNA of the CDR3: TGTGCCAGCAGCCAAGCGTCCTTGGGGAGGATGAACACTGAAGCTTTCTTT. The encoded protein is CASSQASLGRMNTEAFF.

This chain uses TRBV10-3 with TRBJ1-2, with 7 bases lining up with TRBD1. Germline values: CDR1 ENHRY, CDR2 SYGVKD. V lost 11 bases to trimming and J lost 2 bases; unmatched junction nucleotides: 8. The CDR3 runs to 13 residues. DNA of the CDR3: TGTGCCCTCTCGACAGGGCCCAACTATGGCTACACCTTC. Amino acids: CALSTGPNYGYTF.

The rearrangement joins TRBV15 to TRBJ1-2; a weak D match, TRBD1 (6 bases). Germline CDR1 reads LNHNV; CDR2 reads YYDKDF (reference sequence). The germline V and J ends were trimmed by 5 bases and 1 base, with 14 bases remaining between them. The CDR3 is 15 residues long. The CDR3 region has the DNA TGTGCCACCAGCGGCGTAGGACAGTATAACTATGGCTACACCTTC. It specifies CATSGVGQYNYGYTF.

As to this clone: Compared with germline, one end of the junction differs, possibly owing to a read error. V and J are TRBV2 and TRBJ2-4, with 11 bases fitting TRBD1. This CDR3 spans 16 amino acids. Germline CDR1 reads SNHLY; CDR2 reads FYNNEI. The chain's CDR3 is CASSERTGGVQNIQCF. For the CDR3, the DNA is TGTGCCAGCAGTGAAAGGACAGGGGGCGTTCAAAACATTCAGTGCTTC.

CDR3 nucleotide sequence: TGTGCCAGCAGCTTACTGGGGGGACGCACAGATACGCAGTATTTT. It yields the protein CASSLLGGRTDTQYF. J is TRBJ2-3 and V is TRBV7-2, with TRBD2 as a possible D gene (6 bases). Between the trimmed V and J ends, which lost 2 bases and 1 base, there was a span of 10 bases. Germline CDR1 SGHTA, CDR2 FQGNSA. The CDR3 is made up of 15 amino acids.

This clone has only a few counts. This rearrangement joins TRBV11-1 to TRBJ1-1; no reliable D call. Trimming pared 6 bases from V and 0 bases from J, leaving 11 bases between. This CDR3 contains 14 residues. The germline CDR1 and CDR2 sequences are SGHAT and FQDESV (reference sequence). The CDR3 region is CASSFPRVNTEAFF. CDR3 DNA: TGTGCCAGCAGTTTCCCTCGGGTGAACACTGAAGCTTTCTTT.

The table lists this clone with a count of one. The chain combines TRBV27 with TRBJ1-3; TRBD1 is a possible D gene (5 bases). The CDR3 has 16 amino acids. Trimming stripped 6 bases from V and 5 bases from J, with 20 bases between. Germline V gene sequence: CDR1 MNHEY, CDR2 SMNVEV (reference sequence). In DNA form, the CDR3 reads TGTGCCAGCAGGACCTCGGGAGGGCAGGGTCGAAACACCATATATTTT. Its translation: CASRTSGGQGRNTIYF.

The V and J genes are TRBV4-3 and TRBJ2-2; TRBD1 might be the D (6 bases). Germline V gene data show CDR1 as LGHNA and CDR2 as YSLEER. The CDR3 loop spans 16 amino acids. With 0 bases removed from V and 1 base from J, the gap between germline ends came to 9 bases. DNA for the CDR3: TGCGCCAGCAGCCAAGACAGGGGTGGGAACACCGGGGAGCTGTTTTTT. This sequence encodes CASSQDRGGNTGELFF.

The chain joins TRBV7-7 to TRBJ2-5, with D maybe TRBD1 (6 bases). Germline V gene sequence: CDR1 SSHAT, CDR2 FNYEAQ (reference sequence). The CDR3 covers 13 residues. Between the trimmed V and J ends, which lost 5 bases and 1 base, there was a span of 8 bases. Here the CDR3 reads CASSVDSQETQYF. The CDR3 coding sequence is TGTGCCAGCAGCGTGGACAGCCAAGAGACCCAGTACTTC.

Here the CDR3 reads CASSLRGFGNTIYF. The DNA of the CDR3 is TGTGCCAGCAGTTTACGGGGTTTTGGAAACACCATATATTTT. The chain recombines TRBV27 with TRBJ1-3; D unresolved. This CDR3 is built from 14 residues. V was clipped by 2 bases and J by 3 bases, with 8 bases between them. Germline V gene sequence: CDR1 MNHEY, CDR2 SMNVEV (reference sequence).

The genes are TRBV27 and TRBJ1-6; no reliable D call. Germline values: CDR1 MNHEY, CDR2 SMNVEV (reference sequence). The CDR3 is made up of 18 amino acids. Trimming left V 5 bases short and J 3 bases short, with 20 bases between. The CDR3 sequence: CASSDGVKKVYYNSPLHF. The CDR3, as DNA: TGTGCCAGCAGTGACGGGGTCAAAAAAGTGTACTATAATTCACCCCTCCACTTT.

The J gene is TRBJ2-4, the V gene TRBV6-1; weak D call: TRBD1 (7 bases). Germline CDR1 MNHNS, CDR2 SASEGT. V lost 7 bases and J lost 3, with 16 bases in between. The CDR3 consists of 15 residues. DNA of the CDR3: TGTGCCAGCACCTTTAGGGGGGACAGCAAAAACATTCAGTACTTC. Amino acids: CASTFRGDSKNIQYF.

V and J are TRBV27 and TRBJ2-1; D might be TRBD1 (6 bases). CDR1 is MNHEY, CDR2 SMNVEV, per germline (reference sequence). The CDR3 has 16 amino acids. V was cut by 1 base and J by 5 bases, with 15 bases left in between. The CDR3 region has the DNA TGTGCCAGCAGTTTATACCTCGACAGGAAAAACAATGAGCAGTTCTTC. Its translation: CASSLYLDRKNNEQFF.

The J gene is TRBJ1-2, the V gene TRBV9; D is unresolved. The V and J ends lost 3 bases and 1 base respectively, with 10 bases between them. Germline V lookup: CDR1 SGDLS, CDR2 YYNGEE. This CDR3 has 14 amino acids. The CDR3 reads CASSGESGNYGYTF. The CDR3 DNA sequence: TGTGCCAGCAGCGGAGAATCCGGTAACTATGGCTACACCTTC. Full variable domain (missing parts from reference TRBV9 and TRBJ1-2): DSGVTQTPKHLITATGQRVTLRCSPRSGDLSVYWYQQSLDQGLQFLIQYYNGEERAKGNILERFSAQQFPDLHSELNLSSLELGDSALYFCASSGESGNYGYTFGSGTRLTVV.

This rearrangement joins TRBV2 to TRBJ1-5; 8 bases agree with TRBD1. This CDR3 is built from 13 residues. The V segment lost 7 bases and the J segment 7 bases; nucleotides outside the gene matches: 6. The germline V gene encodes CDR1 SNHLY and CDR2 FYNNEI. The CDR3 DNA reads TGTGCCAGCAAGGGACAGGAGGCCCAGCCCCAGCATTTT. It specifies CASKGQEAQPQHF. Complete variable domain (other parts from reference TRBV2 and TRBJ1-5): EPEVTQTPSHQVTQMGQEVILRCVPISNHLYFYWYRQILGQKVEFLVSFYNNEISEKSEIFDDQFSVERPDGSNFTLKIRSTKLEDSAMYFCASKGQEAQPQHFGDGTRLSIL.

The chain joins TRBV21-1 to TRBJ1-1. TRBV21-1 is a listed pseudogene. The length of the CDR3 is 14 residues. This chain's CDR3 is CASSKVWRGPVAFF. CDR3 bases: TGTGCCAGCAGCAAAGTTTGGAGGGGCCCGGTAGCTTTCTTT.